These T cell receptor beta chains were read from a single sample in a study of T cell repertoires in cytomegalovirus infection. TCRdb fed the reads into MiXCR, producing one record per CDR3 protein. This table holds roughly 760,000 distinct CDR3 sequences, roughly 35% found once. The specimen was PBMCs. These TCRs come from a human donor in good health (CMV status not recorded). Some clones in this sample may be carry-over from other donors' samples. Both conserved end residues are part of each CDR3. A D gene is named only where the DNA matches it firmly. Clone size appears in some rows only: once, few, many, or a class for an expanded clone.

clone_size d_call j_call v_call cdr3_aa cdr3_nt
few . TRBJ1-5 TRBV24-1 CATSESGAGQYQPQHF TGTGCCACCAGTGAATCTGGGGCAGGTCAGTATCAGCCCCAGCATTTT
. . TRBJ2-5 TRBV7-8 CASSLGPGKTRGETQYF TGTGCCAGCAGCTTAGGGCCGGGGAAGACCCGGGGAGAGACCCAGTACTTC
many TRBD1 TRBJ1-2 TRBV6-6 CASSYSKGWGTDINYGYTF TGTGCCAGCAGTTACTCGAAAGGTTGGGGGACAGACATAAACTATGGCTACACCTTC
. . TRBJ2-7 TRBV7-2 CASSSFPAFYEQYF TGTGCCAGCAGCTCTTTCCCGGCCTTCTACGAGCAGTACTTC
once . TRBJ2-1 TRBV4-2 CASSQDISGEQFF TGTGCCAGCAGCCAAGATATATCGGGTGAGCAGTTCTTC
once . TRBJ1-1 TRBV30 CAWSVDPRAMNTEAFF TGTGCCTGGAGTGTAGACCCTAGGGCGATGAACACTGAAGCTTTCTTT
. . TRBJ1-5 TRBV19 CASSINPIHRSHPNQPQHF TGTGCCAGTAGTATTAACCCTATACACAGGAGCCATCCCAATCAGCCCCAGCATTTT
. TRBD1 TRBJ1-1 TRBV28 CASSDREGFTEAFF TGTGCCAGCAGCGACAGGGAGGGGTTCACTGAAGCTTTCTTT
few . TRBJ2-1 TRBV11-2 CASSLDPRGSLVEQFF TGTGCCAGCAGCTTAGACCCAAGGGGTAGTTTGGTTGAGCAGTTCTTC
. TRBD2 TRBJ2-3 TRBV7-3 CASSSGLAGPGAASDTQYF TGTGCCAGCAGCTCCGGACTAGCGGGGCCCGGGGCAGCATCGGATACGCAGTATTTT
few . TRBJ1-1 TRBV19 CGSGYTEAFF TGTGGTTCAGGGTACACTGAAGCTTTCTTT
once TRBD2 TRBJ2-7 TRBV27 CASTSGGAYEQYF TGTGCCAGCACCTCGGGGGGGGCCTACGAGCAGTACTTC
. TRBD1 TRBJ1-6 TRBV7-8 CASSLARDRFNSPLHF TGTGCCAGCAGCTTAGCTAGGGACAGGTTTAATTCACCCCTCCACTTT
. TRBD1 TRBJ1-2 TRBV2 CARGHRGSDYGYTF TGTGCCAGAGGCCACAGGGGCTCGGACTATGGCTACACCTTC
few . TRBJ2-3 TRBV7-9 CAGGADGTQYF TGTGCCGGCGGGGCCGACGGTACGCAGTATTTT
. . TRBJ2-3 TRBV18 CASSPTDIVDTQYF TGTGCCAGCTCACCGACAGATATCGTAGATACGCAGTATTTT
. TRBD1 TRBJ1-2 TRBV18 CASSPTGTAPRNYGYTF TGTGCCAGCTCACCGACTGGGACAGCCCCCCGGAACTATGGCTACACCTTC
few . TRBJ2-7 TRBV5-1 CASSLASHEQYF TGCGCCAGCAGCTTGGCTAGCCACGAGCAGTACTTC
many . TRBJ2-5 TRBV7-2 CASSRNLVSQETQYF TGTGCCAGCAGCAGAAACTTAGTGTCACAAGAGACCCAGTACTTC
few . TRBJ1-2 TRBV7-8 CASSLARGSRGGGYTF TGTGCCAGCAGCTTAGCGCGGGGCTCGAGGGGGGGGGGCTACACCTTC
few TRBD2 TRBJ2-7 TRBV3-1 CASSQDSGRSYEQYF TGTGCCAGCAGCCAAGATAGCGGGAGATCCTACGAGCAGTACTTC
few . TRBJ1-1 TRBV28 CASSLRSLRVKAFF TGTGCCAGCAGTTTGCGGTCACTGAGGGTGAAGGCTTTCTTT
. TRBD1 TRBJ1-2 TRBV6-6 CAARQGPGQGTYGYTF TGTGCCGCCCGGCAGGGACCGGGACAGGGAACCTATGGCTACACCTTC
. . TRBJ1-3 TRBV15 CATSRGRGNPFDGNTIYF TGTGCCACCAGCAGAGGTAGAGGAAACCCTTTCGACGGAAACACCATATATTTT
few TRBD1 TRBJ2-5 TRBV7-3 CASSPGQGIGGRETQYF TGTGCCAGCAGCCCCGGACAGGGGATTGGGGGTAGGGAGACCCAGTACTTC
many TRBD1 TRBJ1-6 TRBV20-1 CSAGGRQGNNSPLHF TGCAGTGCTGGGGGGCGACAGGGGAACAATTCACCCCTCCACTTT
. . TRBJ1-4 TRBV7-8 CASSVAGRAEKLCF TGTGCCAGCAGCGTAGCGGGCAGGGCGGAAAAACTGTGTTTT
. . TRBJ1-2 TRBV5-1 CASSLAGSLNYGYTF TGCGCCAGCAGCCTGGCGGGGAGCCTCAACTATGGCTACACCTTC
. . TRBJ1-5 TRBV7-8 CASSFVGVREVNQPQHF TGTGCCAGCAGCTTCGTTGGGGTCAGGGAAGTTAATCAGCCCCAGCATTTT
. . TRBJ1-3 TRBV27 CASSPLNVQWNTIYF TGTGCCAGCAGTCCTCTTAACGTTCAGTGGAACACCATATATTTT
many . TRBJ2-1 TRBV6-1 CASSPTFRDEQFF TGTGCCAGCAGTCCGACATTTCGGGATGAGCAGTTCTTC
. TRBD1 TRBJ2-1 TRBV14 CASSGGQGVYNEQFF TGTGCCAGCAGCGGGGGACAGGGGGTTTACAATGAGCAGTTCTTC
. TRBD1 TRBJ2-1 TRBV11-3 CASSLRGLGKEQFF TGTGCCAGCAGCTTAAGGGGGCTTGGCAAGGAGCAGTTCTTC
few . TRBJ1-2 TRBV7-9 CASSSETGRYGYTF TGTGCCAGCAGCTCGGAGACAGGACGCTATGGCTACACCTTC
. . TRBJ2-4 TRBV5-1 CASSLSQGSNIQYF TGCGCCAGCAGCTTGTCGCAGGGGTCAAACATTCAGTACTTC
few . TRBJ2-1 TRBV7-8 CASSLSSTGTHTEQFF TGTGCCAGCAGCTTATCGTCCACGGGGACCCACACTGAGCAGTTCTTC
. . TRBJ2-3 TRBV7-9 CASSPSTVSGDTQYF TGTGCCAGCAGCCCTTCGACTGTCTCCGGAGATACGCAGTATTTT
. . TRBJ2-7 TRBV2 CASSGAESSYEQYF TGTGCCAGCAGTGGGGCCGAGAGCTCCTACGAGCAGTACTTC